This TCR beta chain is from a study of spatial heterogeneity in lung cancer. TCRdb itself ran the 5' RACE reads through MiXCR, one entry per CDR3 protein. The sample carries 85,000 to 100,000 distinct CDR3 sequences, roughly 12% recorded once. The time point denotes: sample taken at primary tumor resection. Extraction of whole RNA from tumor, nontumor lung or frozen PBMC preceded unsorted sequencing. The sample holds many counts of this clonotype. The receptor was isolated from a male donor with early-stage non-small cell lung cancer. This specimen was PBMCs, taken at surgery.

The CDR3 sequence is CAISESDRRAYNEQFF. DNA of the CDR3: TGTGCCATCAGTGAGTCGGACCGTCGTGCCTACAATGAGCAGTTCTTC. The V gene is TRBV10-3, the J gene TRBJ2-1, with unresolved D. This CDR3 has 16 amino acids. Germline CDR1 is ENHRY and CDR2 is SYGVKD. Trimming left V 0 bases short and J 2 bases short, with 11 bases between.